This T cell receptor (beta chain) comes out of a study of regulatory T cells in long-lasting Graves disease. V lost 8 bases to trimming and J lost 1 base, with 11 bases between them. CDR3 size: 13 residues. The V gene's germline CDR1 is LNHDA and CDR2 SQIVND (reference sequence). Documented time point: newly diagnosed GD, antithyroid drugs for less than 3 months. PBMC RNA served as the TCR library source. Building the TCR beta libraries relied on iRepertoire HTBI primers, and CDR3 regions underwent Arm-PCR. TCRdb re-analysed the multiplex PCR reads in MiXCR, keeping a single row per CDR3 protein. The sample lists 550,000 to 600,000 distinct CDR3 sequences; roughly 15% were seen once. This sample was also put to use in a study of T cells in Graves' hyperthyroidism and ophthalmopathy. That paper states: Most thyroid clonotypes expanded above 0.001 appeared in blood too.

Here the sequenced sample was peripheral blood mononuclear cells (PBMCs), taken at new diagnosis, from a patient treated with antithyroid drugs. The sequence was obtained from a man in his late teens or twenties with Graves disease. The gene calls are TRBV19 and TRBJ1-1; a weak D match, TRBD1 (6 bases). CDR3 amino acids: CASGDRTNTEAFF. The CDR3 nucleotides read TGTGCCAGTGGAGACAGGACGAACACTGAAGCTTTCTTT.